This paragraph covers one TCR beta chain sequence. As yet, its antigen is unknown. These data originate in a study of beta chain features in type 1 diabetes. Points from the study as a whole: All four CD4+ subsets from Type 1 diabetes patients carried moderately but significantly shorter TCRB CDR3s. VDJ junctions from type 1 diabetes patients carried fewer insertions and larger deletions.

With 3 bases clipped from V and 4 bases from J, the junction kept 5 bases outside the gene matches. The CDR3 has 14 residues. CDR1 SGDLS and CDR2 YYNGEE come from the germline V gene. Sorted populations all had greater than 95% purity. Every isolated RNA sample was fully reverse transcribed, so sequencing captured expressed TCRB transcripts. Measured with immunoSEQ multiplex PCR; TCRdb has only the in-frame clones, and not every one. The sample lists more than 100,000 clones, roughly 10% seen once, with roughly 0.75% in the top ten. The chain couples TRBV9 to TRBJ2-5, with 8 bases matching TRBD1. Sequences were obtained from central memory CD4+ T cells from blood. This clonotype was obtained from a man aged 25 to 40 with type 1 diabetes. The CDR3 coding sequence is TGTGCCAGCAGCGCCGACAGGGGACGAGAGACCCAGTACTTC. Encoded protein: CASSADRGRETQYF.